Below are 13 T cell receptor beta chains sequenced from a single sample in a study of blood T cell repertoires in COVID-19. Repertoires were generated with immunoSEQ multiplex PCR, while TCRdb's copy carries only in-frame clones and drops some. The repertoire holds under 35,000 clones, with 85% to 90% as singletons. Sequenced: peripheral blood. The source of these receptors is a human donor in a cohort sampled during active COVID-19.

V and J are TRBV6-5 and TRBJ2-4, with 7 bases lining up with TRBD1. After removal of 2 bases from V and 7 bases from J, the junction contained 5 bases not matched to a gene. Germline V gives CDR1 MNHEY, CDR2 SVGAGI. CDR3 length equals 14 residues. This CDR3 is CASSYKGQWNIQYF. As DNA, the CDR3 is TGTGCCAGCAGTTACAAGGGACAGTGGAACATTCAGTACTTC.

The chain has TRBV11-2 and TRBJ1-1; the D gene is possibly TRBD1 (5 bases). Between the trimmed V and J ends, which lost 0 bases and 7 bases, there was a span of 15 bases. CDR3 length equals 15 residues. CDR1 SGHAT and CDR2 FQNNGV come from the germline V gene. In DNA form, the CDR3 reads TGTGCCAGCAGCTTAGATTCTTCAGCCGGGGGTGAAGCTTTCTTT. Its translation: CASSLDSSAGGEAFF.

The chain uses TRBV4-3 and TRBJ2-7; D perhaps matches TRBD1 (6 bases). Trimming took 3 bases from V and 4 from J, leaving 16 bases between them. There are 15 residues in the CDR3. Germline V gene lookup returns CDR1 LGHNA and CDR2 YSLEER. Here the CDR3 DNA reads TGCGCCAGCAGCCACACCCAGGGGTCGGGGTACGAGCAGTACTTC. Its translation is CASSHTQGSGYEQYF.

The rearrangement joins TRBV5-1 to TRBJ2-5, with 10 bases that match TRBD1. Per the germline V gene, CDR1 is SGHRS and CDR2 is YFSETQ. This CDR3 has 15 residues. Germline trimming cut 4 bases from V and 7 bases from J; bases unmatched to any gene: 10. The CDR3 coding sequence is TGCGCCAGCAGCGCGATTGGGACAGGGGACCGGACCCAGTACTTC. Amino acids: CASSAIGTGDRTQYF.

The sample holds one count of this clone. The chain has TRBV21-1 and TRBJ2-4; the D call TRBD1 from the table was never checked on the DNA. TRBV21-1 is tagged as a pseudogene. CDR3 length equals 18 residues. In nucleotides, the CDR3 is TGTGCCAGCAGCACCGGGTCCGGACAGGGTGAAGCCAAAAACATTCAGTACTTC. This translates into CASSTGSGQGEAKNIQYF.

The V and J genes are TRBV20-1 and TRBJ1-2; 8 nucleotides align to TRBD1. This CDR3 has 15 amino acids. Germline-derived CDR1 and CDR2 are DFQATT and SNEGSKA (reference sequence). The trim removed 3 bases at V and 6 bases at J, leaving 12 bases unmatched. CDR3 nucleotides: TGCAGTGCTAGTGAACAGGGGGGTTTGTCGGATGGCTACACCTTC. Amino acids: CSASEQGGLSDGYTF.

V gene TRBV6-2 or TRBV6-3 combines with J gene TRBJ1-5; D ambiguous. Trimming pared 6 bases from V and 10 bases from J, leaving 10 bases between. CDR1 is MNHEY, CDR2 SVGEGT, per germline. The CDR3 totals 11 residues. CDR3 loop: CASSRSGPQHF. For the CDR3, the DNA is TGTGCCAGCAGCCGGAGTGGCCCCCAGCATTTT.

This chain links TRBV5-4 with TRBJ1-4; no reliable D call. There are 17 residues in the CDR3. Germline CDR1 and CDR2: SGHNT and YYREEE (reference sequence). Trimming took off 4 bases at V and 7 bases at J, with 23 bases between the two ends. The CDR3 reads CASSRGEGLDLGEKLFF. In DNA form, the CDR3 reads TGTGCCAGCAGCCGGGGAGAAGGTTTAGATCTAGGTGAAAAACTGTTTTTT.

The rearrangement links TRBV5-1 to TRBJ1-4; 8 bases agree with TRBD1. Looked up from germline, CDR1 is SGHRS and CDR2 is YFSETQ. V shed 3 bases and J 6 bases; nucleotides not matched to a gene: 1. CDR3 length: 13 amino acids. The CDR3 loop reads CASSSTGDEKLFF. The CDR3 DNA follows: TGCGCCAGCAGCTCGACAGGGGATGAAAAACTGTTTTTT. Combining the CDR3 with reference TRBV5-1 and TRBJ1-4 gives the whole variable domain KAGVTQTPRYLIKTRGQQVTLSCSPISGHRSVSWYQQTPGQGLQFLFEYFSETQRNKGNFPGRFSGRQFSNSRSEMNVSTLELGDSALYLCASSSTGDEKLFFGSGTQLSVL.

This clone was seen a single time. The chain couples TRBV27 to TRBJ1-2; TRBD1 is a possible D gene (6 bases). Germline assignment: CDR1 MNHEY and CDR2 SMNVEV (reference sequence). This CDR3 is built from 13 residues. Trimming shortened V by 5 bases and J by 4 bases, and 11 bases separated the two germline ends. CDR3 DNA sequence: TGTGCCAGCAGTCCAGCCAGGGGCTATGGCTACACCTTC. Protein: CASSPARGYGYTF.

The chain has TRBV2 and TRBJ1-2, with D possibly being TRBD1 (6 bases). CDR1 is SNHLY and CDR2 is FYNNEI in the germline V gene. The ends were cut back, 4 bases at V and 4 bases at J, with 10 bases in the middle. The CDR3 is 13 residues long. The CDR3 spells CASSVDSLYGYTF. Written as DNA, the CDR3 is TGTGCCAGCAGTGTGGACAGTCTCTATGGCTACACCTTC.

CDR3 sequence (DNA): TGTGCCAGTAGCCCCGGGACAAAAATATTGGACGAAAAACTGTTTTTT. Residues: CASSPGTKILDEKLFF. The V and J genes are TRBV19 and TRBJ1-4, with a weak D call TRBD1 (6 bases). Per germline, CDR1 LNHDA and CDR2 SQIVND (reference sequence). Trimming cost V 6 bases and J 8 bases, with 22 bases left between them. This CDR3 has 16 amino acids.

The chain is built from TRBV19 and TRBJ1-2; D gene uncertain. In germline, CDR1 is LNHDA, CDR2 SQIVND (reference sequence). The CDR3 extends over 12 amino acids. V lost 1 base and J 7 bases, leaving 7 bases between the germline ends. The CDR3 protein is CASSIVGFGYTF. The CDR3 DNA is TGTGCCAGTAGTATAGTCGGGTTTGGCTACACCTTC.